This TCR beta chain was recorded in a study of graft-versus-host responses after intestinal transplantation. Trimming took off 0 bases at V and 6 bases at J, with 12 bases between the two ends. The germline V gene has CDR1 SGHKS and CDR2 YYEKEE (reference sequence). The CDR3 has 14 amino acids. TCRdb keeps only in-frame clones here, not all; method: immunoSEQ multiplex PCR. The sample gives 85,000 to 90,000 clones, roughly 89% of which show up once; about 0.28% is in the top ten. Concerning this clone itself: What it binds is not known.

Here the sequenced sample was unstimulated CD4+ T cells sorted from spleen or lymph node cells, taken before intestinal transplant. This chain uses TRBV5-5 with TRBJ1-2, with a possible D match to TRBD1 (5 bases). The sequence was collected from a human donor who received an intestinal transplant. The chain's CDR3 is CASSLVWGADGYTF. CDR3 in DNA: TGTGCCAGCAGCTTGGTTTGGGGCGCGGATGGCTACACCTTC. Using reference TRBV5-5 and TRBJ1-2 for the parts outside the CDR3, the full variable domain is DAGVTQSPTHLIKTRGQQVTLRCSPISGHKSVSWYQQVLGQGPQFIFQYYEKEERGRGNFPDRFSARQFPNYSSELNVNALLLGDSALYLCASSLVWGADGYTFGSGTRLTVV.